The rows below give T cell receptor beta chains drawn from one sample of a study of human T cells and chemical hapten exposure. TCRdb called the RACE reads again in MiXCR, with one record for every CDR3 protein. Of around 380,000 distinct CDR3 sequences in the sample, about 4.4% are singletons; the top ten hold 2% to 2.5%. The sequencing used whole blood, collected in connection with sensitization to the hapten diphenylcyclopropenone (DPC). The receptors here all came from a woman between 45 and 60 years old with alopecia areata. Some clones in this sample may be carry-over from other donors' samples. The conserved cysteine and the conserved F or W are not part of the CDR3 here. The order of the fields is D gene, J gene, V gene, CDR3 protein. A D gene is named only where the DNA matches it firmly.

TRBD1	TRBJ2-3	TRBV7-2	ASSLEQGWVDTQY
TRBD1	TRBJ1-6	TRBV2	ASRDRGNSPLH
NA	TRBJ2-3	TRBV2	ASSEFRGTDTQY
NA	TRBJ1-5	TRBV11-2	ASSLTNRANQPQH
TRBD1	TRBJ2-4	TRBV11-3	ASSSGTGTKNIQY
TRBD1	TRBJ2-7	TRBV27	ASSSFFFWDRVNEQY
NA	TRBJ1-2	TRBV12-3/TRBV12-4	ASSLEGNRNYGYT
TRBD1	TRBJ2-3	TRBV6-2/TRBV6-3	ASSRDRTTDTQY
NA	TRBJ2-1	TRBV12-3/TRBV12-4	ASSFGDPYNEQF
NA	TRBJ1-1	TRBV7-9	ASSPTAVLNTEAF
NA	TRBJ2-1	TRBV20-1	SAGGRPPYNEQF
TRBD1	TRBJ1-1	TRBV12-3/TRBV12-4	AIRGQMYTEAF
NA	TRBJ2-4	TRBV28	ASTQTPRGNIQY
NA	TRBJ1-1	TRBV7-3	ASSLSVVGTEAF
NA	TRBJ2-1	TRBV6-1	ASSEWVGPYNEQF
NA	TRBJ1-2	TRBV5-1	ASSLAGRSNYGYT
NA	TRBJ1-1	TRBV6-1	ASSEGRGLNTEAF
NA	TRBJ1-2	TRBV7-9	ASSLPGRHFDT
NA	TRBJ1-1	TRBV18	ASSSTSGVMNTEAF
NA	TRBJ2-7	TRBV20-1	SASSGVPYEQY
TRBD2	TRBJ2-1	TRBV12-3/TRBV12-4	ASSPSGGMYNEQF
NA	TRBJ2-3	TRBV15	ATSRDPRSTDTQY
NA	TRBJ2-5	TRBV11-2	ASSLVLLETQY
TRBD1	TRBJ2-3	TRBV4-3	ASSQDRGLDTQY
TRBD1	TRBJ1-1	TRBV25-1	ASSEYKGALGTEAF
NA	TRBJ1-5	TRBV20-1	SATDDFLGQPQH
TRBD2	TRBJ2-7	TRBV7-2	ASSLDPSGGRGYEQY
TRBD1	TRBJ2-7	TRBV10-3	AIRQGAREQY
NA	TRBJ2-2	TRBV20-1	SAADVVGELF
TRBD1	TRBJ2-7	TRBV6-2/TRBV6-3	ASSTARDRAYEQY
TRBD1	TRBJ2-5	TRBV5-1	ASSYKGALETQY
TRBD1	TRBJ1-6	TRBV6-6	ASSLPSDRGSNSPLH
TRBD2	TRBJ2-3	TRBV6-2/TRBV6-3	ASSSSGGGPQY
NA	TRBJ1-6	TRBV20-1	SARPGTVYNSPLH
NA	TRBJ1-2	TRBV27	ASRLPGPNYGYT
TRBD1	TRBJ1-4	TRBV18	ASSSGQGRMNEKLF
NA	TRBJ1-1	TRBV28	ASLLQGNTEAF
NA	TRBJ2-2	TRBV6-2/TRBV6-3	ASSFTRANTGELF
TRBD1	TRBJ1-6	TRBV14	ASSLRQGQDSPLH
NA	TRBJ2-1	TRBV5-1	ASSLFGQIDPYNEQF
TRBD2	TRBJ2-1	TRBV12-3/TRBV12-4	ASSLAAGGAYNEQF
NA	TRBJ2-3	TRBV20-1	SARVVRDTQY
NA	TRBJ2-5	TRBV7-8	ASSLESGFQETQY
NA	TRBJ2-5	TRBV7-2	ASSRSPEETQY
NA	TRBJ1-5	TRBV30	AWSVEGPNQPQH
NA	TRBJ1-3	TRBV14	ASSQGNTIY
NA	TRBJ2-1	TRBV12-3/TRBV12-4	ASSPGGEQF